Each of the 27 T cell receptor beta chains below was sequenced from the same sample in a study of blood T cell repertoires in COVID-19. Clones were sequenced by immunoSEQ multiplex PCR, and TCRdb holds only the in-frame ones, with some missing. Of around 280,000 clones listed, 87% were seen once; the top ten hold about 6.1%. The sequenced material came from PBMCs or T cells enriched from blood (not recorded which). These receptors were taken from a woman in her forties who had recovered from COVID-19.

This chain uses TRBV5-8 with TRBJ2-2; TRBD1 matches at 8 bases. J lost 5 bases, V lost 4 bases, and 4 bases had no gene match. The CDR3 loop spans 14 amino acids. Per the germline V gene, CDR1 is SGHTS and CDR2 is YDEGEE. The CDR3 region is CASSGDRPTGELFF. DNA of the CDR3: TGTGCCAGCAGCGGGGACAGGCCGACCGGGGAGCTGTTTTTT.

The chain is built from TRBV4-3 and TRBJ2-2, with D possibly matching TRBD2 (6 bases). The CDR3 length is 15 residues. Trimming stripped 6 bases from V and 1 base from J, with 12 bases between. Germline V gene lookup returns CDR1 LGHNA and CDR2 YSLEER. The CDR3 region has the DNA TGCGCCAGCAGGCGGGCTAGCGAGAACACCGGGGAGCTGTTTTTT. It specifies CASRRASENTGELFF.

The chain uses TRBV9 and TRBJ2-2, with 9 bases lining up with TRBD2. The V and J ends lost 1 base and 3 bases, in that order; junction bases with no gene match: 7. This CDR3 has 17 residues. From germline, CDR1 is SGDLS and CDR2 YYNGEE. The CDR3 DNA reads as TGTGCCAGCAGCGTATCCCCTAGCGGGATCCACACCGGGGAGCTGTTTTTT. Translation: CASSVSPSGIHTGELFF.

The CDR3 nucleotides read TGTGCCAGCAGTTTACAAATCAGGGGTGGCTATGGCTACACCTTC. It specifies CASSLQIRGGYGYTF. This chain links TRBV28 with TRBJ1-2; the D gene is possibly TRBD1 (6 bases). Trimming cost V 2 bases and J 4 bases, with 14 bases left between them. Germline V CDR1 and CDR2: MDHEN, SYDVKM. The CDR3 sequence is 15 residues long.

This chain links TRBV6-1 with TRBJ1-2; D call uncertain. Trimming left V 6 bases short and J 0 bases short, with 11 bases between. CDR3 length: 14 residues. In germline, CDR1 is MNHNS, CDR2 SASEGT. CDR3 bases: TGTGCCAGCAGAATGGCACAGTCTAACTATGGCTACACCTTC. Its protein product is CASRMAQSNYGYTF.

The chain joins TRBV5-4 to TRBJ1-6; 8 bases fit TRBD1. V trimming: 4 bases; J trimming: 0 bases; junction bases outside the gene matches: 3. Per the germline V gene, CDR1 is SGHNT and CDR2 is YYREEE (reference sequence). The CDR3 runs to 16 residues. The CDR3 is CASSQGASSYNSPLHF. CDR3 bases: TGTGCCAGCAGCCAGGGGGCGAGCTCCTATAATTCACCCCTCCACTTT.

The rearrangement links TRBV29-1 to TRBJ2-7; the D gene is possibly TRBD2 (5 bases). V was trimmed by 4 bases and J by 3 bases, leaving 10 bases between them. The CDR3 length is 12 residues. CDR1 and CDR2 from the germline V gene are SQVTM and ANQGSEA. The CDR3 DNA sequence: TGCAGCGTTGGGAGGATCGGCTACGAGCAGTACTTC. This encodes CSVGRIGYEQYF.

The rearrangement uses TRBV3-1 (or the pseudogene TRBV3-2) and TRBJ2-5; the D gene is possibly TRBD2 (5 bases). V was cut by 1 base and J by 3 bases, with 6 bases left in between. The length of the CDR3 is 13 residues. CDR1 and CDR2 from the germline V gene are LGHDT and YNNKEL (reference sequence). DNA of the CDR3: TGTGCCAGCAGCCAAGTGAGGGAAGAGACCCAGTACTTC. Translated, it gives CASSQVREETQYF.

The chain recombines TRBV25-1 with TRBJ2-1; 11 positions match TRBD2. V dropped 3 bases and J dropped 3; count of bases not matched to a gene: 1. The CDR3 extends over 15 amino acids. CDR1 and CDR2 from the germline V gene are MGHDK and SYGVNS. For the CDR3, the DNA is TGTGCCAGCAGTGACACTAGCGGGGGCTACAATGAGCAGTTCTTC. Protein: CASSDTSGGYNEQFF.

This chain joins TRBV10-2 and TRBJ1-1; tentative D call: TRBD1 (6 bases). The V end lost 8 bases, the J end lost 3 bases, and 13 bases lay between the germline ends. CDR1 and CDR2 (germline): WSHSY, SAAADI. The CDR3 runs to 13 residues. The CDR3 spells CASGQGRYTEAFF. In DNA form, the CDR3 reads TGCGCCAGCGGCCAGGGGCGTTACACTGAAGCTTTCTTT.

The table lists this clone with a count of one. V gene TRBV28 combines with J gene TRBJ1-1; TRBD1 matches at 11 bases. Germline V gene data show CDR1 as MDHEN and CDR2 as SYDVKM. The V segment lost 10 bases and the J segment 11 bases; nucleotides outside the gene matches: 24. The CDR3 is made up of 17 amino acids. The CDR3 DNA follows: TGTGCCATTCTTCCCCTAAACCAAGGGACAGGGGGAAGTGAGGCTTTCTTT. This translates into CAILPLNQGTGGSEAFF.

There are a few counts of this clone. The gene calls are TRBV11-2 and TRBJ1-2; the match to TRBD1 covers 9 bases. The CDR3 totals 15 residues. Germline CDR1 and CDR2: SGHAT and FQNNGV. Trimming removed 4 bases from V and 5 bases from J; junction bases left unmatched: 8. CDR3 bases: TGTGCCAGCAGCTCAACCGGGACAGGGATATATGGCTACACCTTC. Its protein product is CASSSTGTGIYGYTF.

This rearrangement joins TRBV24-1 to TRBJ2-1; TRBD1 matches at 7 bases. The germline CDR1 and CDR2 sequences are KGHDR and SFDVKD. V shed 9 bases, J shed 16 bases, and the junction held 11 bases outside the gene matches. The CDR3 covers 11 residues. CDR3 amino acids: CATAGWDSLFF. For the CDR3, the DNA is TGTGCCACCGCCGGGTGGGACAGTCTTTTCTTC.

The genes are TRBV7-2 and TRBJ2-5, with 10 bases aligning to TRBD2. CDR3 size: 17 residues. The J segment lost 4 bases and the V segment lost 5 bases, leaving 13 bases of the junction unmatched. Germline V gene lookup returns CDR1 SGHTA and CDR2 FQGNSA. The CDR3 DNA reads as TGTGCCAGCAGCAAAGAGGGAGCGGGAGGGCCTAGAGAGACCCAGTACTTC. Translation gives CASSKEGAGGPRETQYF.

Here the CDR3 reads CASSFGQGAEAFF. In nucleotides, the CDR3 is TGTGCCAGCAGCTTCGGACAGGGAGCTGAAGCTTTCTTT. J is TRBJ1-1 and V is TRBV7-9; 8 bases fit TRBD1. V was pared by 3 bases and J by 6 bases, with 3 bases of the junction left unmatched. In germline, CDR1 is SEHNR, CDR2 FQNEAQ (reference sequence). This CDR3 spans 13 amino acids. Full variable domain (missing parts from reference TRBV7-9 and TRBJ1-1): DTGVSQNPRHKITKRGQNVTFRCDPISEHNRLYWYRQTLGQGPEFLTYFQNEAQLEKSRLLSDRFSAERPKGSFSTLEIQRTEQGDSAMYLCASSFGQGAEAFFGQGTRLTVV.

V and J are TRBV5-1 and TRBJ2-3; 7 positions agree with TRBD1. Unmatched junction bases numbered 9, after V lost 3 bases and J lost 2 bases. The CDR3 sequence is 16 residues long. Germline V gives CDR1 SGHRS, CDR2 YFSETQ. The CDR3 DNA follows: TGCGCCAGCAGCTCCCGGACAGGAACGTCCACAGATACGCAGTATTTT. Protein sequence: CASSSRTGTSTDTQYF.

This chain connects TRBV5-6 to TRBJ2-1, with a tentative D call TRBD1 (5 bases). The CDR3 length is 14 residues. Trimming pared 6 bases from V and 8 bases from J, leaving 18 bases between. Looked up from germline, CDR1 is SGHDT and CDR2 is YYEEEE. The CDR3 nucleotides read TGTGCCAGCACCAAGAGACGGACATCGGATGAGCAGTTCTTC. Translation: CASTKRRTSDEQFF.

The J gene is TRBJ2-7, the V gene TRBV25-1, with 10 positions matching TRBD2. The CDR3 covers 17 residues. J lost 3 bases, V lost 2 bases, and 10 bases had no gene match. Per the germline V gene, CDR1 is MGHDK and CDR2 is SYGVNS. The CDR3 DNA is TGTGCCAGCAGTGAAAAGCCACTAGCGGGATACAACTACGAGCAGTACTTC. Residues: CASSEKPLAGYNYEQYF.

The V call is TRBV29-1, the J call TRBJ2-3, with 8 nucleotides matching TRBD2. V was clipped by 6 bases and J by 3 bases; unmatched bases: 11. Germline V gene sequence: CDR1 SQVTM, CDR2 ANQGSEA. The CDR3 loop spans 15 amino acids. CDR3 in amino acids: CSVFSGGPGTDTQYF. The DNA for the CDR3 is TGCAGCGTATTTTCGGGAGGGCCGGGGACAGATACGCAGTATTTT.

The count of this clone is one. The chain links TRBV7-2 to TRBJ2-1; D call uncertain. The V end was cut by 3 bases, the J end by 10 bases, with 19 bases between. CDR1 and CDR2 (germline): SGHTA, FQGNSA. This CDR3 comprises 15 residues. The CDR3 sequence: CASSFGGTRVEEQFF. CDR3 nucleotides: TGTGCCAGCAGCTTTGGCGGCACTCGCGTGGAGGAGCAGTTCTTC.

This clone was found once. J is TRBJ1-2 and V is TRBV7-8; D might be TRBD1 (5 bases). CDR3 length equals 16 residues. Per the germline V gene, CDR1 is SGHVS and CDR2 is FQNEAQ. The germline V and J ends were trimmed by 5 bases and 5 bases, with 21 bases remaining between them. CDR3 sequence reads: CASSPSRQNLGYGYTF. The CDR3 DNA follows: TGTGCCAGCAGCCCCTCGAGACAGAATTTAGGGTATGGCTACACCTTC.

V and J are TRBV9 and TRBJ2-7; TRBD1 matches at 7 bases. CDR1 is SGDLS, CDR2 YYNGEE, per germline. V was pared by 4 bases and J by 3 bases, with 22 bases of the junction left unmatched. The CDR3 sequence is 19 residues long. The CDR3, as DNA: TGTGCCAGCAGCCCCGGGACAGTTGCGAGCGGACCTCGCCTCTACGAGCAGTACTTC. This gives the protein CASSPGTVASGPRLYEQYF.

V is TRBV2 and J is TRBJ2-7; 11 nucleotides match TRBD1. CDR1 is SNHLY, CDR2 FYNNEI, per germline. The CDR3 contains 12 residues. Trimming cost V 8 bases and J 6 bases; bases outside gene matches: 3. The CDR3 is CASWDRGIEQYF. CDR3 DNA sequence: TGTGCCAGCTGGGACAGGGGGATCGAGCAGTACTTC.

The chain employs TRBV5-1 and TRBJ1-2; 10 nucleotides agree with TRBD1. The germline gives CDR1 SGHRS, CDR2 YFSETQ. The trim removed 4 bases at V and 8 bases at J, leaving 11 bases unmatched. The CDR3 is 15 amino acids. CDR3 sequence: CASSVSGQGVFGYTF. The CDR3 nucleotides are TGCGCCAGCAGCGTATCCGGACAGGGGGTTTTCGGCTACACCTTC.

Only one count was recorded for this clone. The V call is TRBV29-1, the J call TRBJ1-1; possible D gene TRBD1, 5 bases. Looked up from germline, CDR1 is SQVTM and CDR2 is ANQGSEA. With 4 bases removed from V and 4 bases from J, the gap between germline ends came to 16 bases. The CDR3 runs 14 residues. The CDR3 nucleotides are TGCAGCGTTGTTGCCGGCGGGGGTAGCACTGAAGCTTTCTTT. Protein: CSVVAGGGSTEAFF.

This rearrangement joins TRBV28 to TRBJ2-2; 9 bases are a match to TRBD2. J lost 6 bases, V lost 4 bases, and 12 bases had no gene match. There are 17 residues in the CDR3. Germline V gene lookup returns CDR1 MDHEN and CDR2 SYDVKM. CDR3 nucleotides: TGTGCCAGCAGTTACCCCCAGGGCGGGAGGGGTCCCGGGGAGCTGTTTTTT. This translates into CASSYPQGGRGPGELFF.

The chain recombines TRBV28 with TRBJ2-1; D remains ambiguous. The CDR3 consists of 12 residues. CDR1 and CDR2 (germline): MDHEN, SYDVKM. V lost 6 bases to trimming and J lost 9 bases, with 12 bases between them. DNA for the CDR3: TGTGCCAGCAGGTCAAGTTACTTTGAGCAGTTCTTC. Protein product: CASRSSYFEQFF.